Sequencing of this T cell receptor (beta chain) was carried out in a study of blood T cell repertoires in COVID-19. Per the original data handling: The assay estimated nucleated cells by amplifying reference gene primers. Method: immunoSEQ multiplex PCR; TCRdb's copy keeps in-frame clones and lacks some. From that table come the V and J calls and clone size; the DNA was used to work out D and trimming. The sample shows about 97,000 clones, almost 95% of them seen only once. The source is a middle-aged man with active COVID-19. Sample: peripheral blood.

The CDR3: CASSTGGRDTQYF. As DNA, the CDR3 is TGTGCCAGTAGTACTGGGGGCAGAGATACGCAGTATTTT. The J gene is TRBJ2-3, the V gene TRBV19, with a weak D call TRBD1 (6 bases). Trimming removed 4 bases at V and 5 bases at J, with 10 bases between. The germline CDR1 and CDR2 sequences are LNHDA and SQIVND (reference sequence). This CDR3 has 13 amino acids.